This T cell receptor (beta chain) originates from a study of T cell responses to AZD1222 COVID-19 vaccine (dated by TCRdb to the early 2020s). At the level of the whole study: Because spike-specific TCR depth and breadth did not differ between the two schedules, AZD1222 recipients who got a second dose at roughly 4 weeks were pooled with those who got a second dose at roughly 12 weeks. TCR sequencing covered fewer than 250 trial participants: 200 to 220 given two doses of AZD1222 and 26 given two doses of MenACWY control vaccine. Trial participants were enrolled by age into 18-55, 56-69 and 70-plus year subgroups, with around 150, 28 and 57 TCR-sequenced participants respectively. Study-level results and caveats: A significant rise in spike-specific TCR breadth and depth was observed after two AZD1222 doses relative to day 0 and relative to MenACWY recipients. Because no day 14 peak-response samples were available, the repertoires could be characterized only after the peak T cell response. Conclusions about previously exposed vaccinees are limited because only six or seven AZD1222 recipients were SARS-CoV-2 seropositive at baseline. Participants were mostly white British, with more females than males. The authors suggested clonal diversity may have been underestimated. In the small 56-69-year group, the increase in depth fell short of significance, most likely because of low power. The vaccine-associated CD4 TCRs covered the entire spike protein, and the dominant responses fell in regions 160-218 and 743-854. Epitopes outside the regions mutated in the B.1.351 and B.1.1.7 variants were reportedly recognized by nearly half of the unique spike-specific TCRs.

Including the terminal cysteine and phenylalanine, the CDR3 comprises 15 residues. Of the read, only the CDR3 DNA is kept; its 45 bases are in frame from base 1. The junction shows trimming of 2 bases on V and 0 bases on J, plus 11 bases between the germline ends. Reading the germline V gene gives CDR1 KGHSH and CDR2 LQKENI. In light of the paper, this sample's time point label describes: baseline before first vaccination. Vaccinee samples were obtained from the UK trials COV001 and COV002, which included a single-blind randomized controlled phase 2/3 trial of AZD1222 (ChAdOx1 nCoV-19) in healthy adults. Trial participant PBMC samples were collected at day 0 and day 28 after the second dose for TCRbeta chain sequencing. The CDR3 regions of human TCRbeta chains were analyzed by immunosequencing. Concerning the study's data processing: TCRs in the repertoires were compared against a reference library of SARS-CoV-2-specific TCRs that had been generated with the MIRA antigen-specificity platform. Breadth was defined as the fraction of unique TCRs that were SARS-CoV-2-associated. Depth was defined as the fraction of total T cells that were SARS-CoV-2-associated. Using the MIRA data, every spike-specific TCR was mapped to the spike region that the TCR reacted to and assigned to either a CD4 or a CD8 class. Log10-transformed breadth and depth values were compared by one-way ANOVA with Sidak's multiple comparisons tests. TCRdb holds this immuneACCESS table with in-frame rearrangements only. Some clones are missing; in checked studies, unresolved V genes explain under half, and the rest has no known cause. Clone size and V and J calls were adopted from that table, with D and trimming inferred from the DNA. This sample gives 75,000 to 100,000 clones in total; around 89% of them show up just once. More than 7.5% of the sample rests with the top ten.

On this clone: The specificity of this receptor is unknown. No much larger clone is present one base from it, and per-base qualities are unavailable.

The rearranged segments are TRBV18 and TRBJ2-7; the D call is possibly TRBD1 or TRBD2, each sharing 5 bases. This specimen was peripheral blood, taken on day 0 of AZD1222 vaccination. The TCR originated in an adult in good health. For the CDR3, the sequence is CASSPNPGSSYEQYF. The base sequence is TGTGCCAGCTCACCAAACCCAGGGAGCTCCTACGAGCAGTACTTC.